Below are 27 T cell receptor beta chains sequenced from a single sample in a study of blood T cell repertoires in COVID-19. Profiling relied on immunoSEQ multiplex PCR, and the TCRdb table lists in-frame clones only, not all of them. In the table there are 210,000 or so clones, 90% of which are singletons. Sequencing was done on a sample of peripheral blood. These TCRs come from a man aged 50 or older with acute or convalescent COVID-19.

The rearrangement links TRBV11-2 to TRBJ2-7, with 8 bases fitting TRBD1. Unmatched junction bases numbered 14, after V lost 5 bases and J lost 5 bases. Germline V gene lookup returns CDR1 SGHAT and CDR2 FQNNGV. CDR3 size: 16 residues. CDR3 loop: CASSPMFGQGTHEQYF. The CDR3 DNA is TGTGCCAGCAGCCCCATGTTCGGACAGGGAACCCACGAGCAGTACTTC.

This clone occurred a few times. The chain has TRBV7-3 and TRBJ1-6; the match to TRBD1 covers 9 bases. Looked up from germline, CDR1 is SGHTA and CDR2 is FQGTGA. The V gene end was trimmed by 2 bases and the J gene end by 7 bases; junction bases not matched to a gene: 3. The CDR3 spans 15 residues. Here the CDR3 DNA reads TGTGCCAGCAGCTTAGCCGGACAGGGGAATTCACCCCTCCACTTT. Its protein is CASSLAGQGNSPLHF.

The genes are TRBV5-1 and TRBJ1-6; unclear D gene. Germline CDR1 SGHRS, CDR2 YFSETQ. This CDR3 has 14 residues. Trimming pared 4 bases from V and 9 bases from J, leaving 14 bases between. In DNA form, the CDR3 reads TGCGCCAGCAGCCCCGGGGAGGGTACTTCACCCCTCCACTTT. Its translation is CASSPGEGTSPLHF.

The chain has TRBV28 and TRBJ2-5; tentative D call: TRBD1 (6 bases). The CDR3 is 16 amino acids. Germline V gives CDR1 MDHEN, CDR2 SYDVKM. V lost 0 bases and J lost 0, with 11 bases in between. The DNA of the CDR3 is TGTGCCAGCAGTTTATGGGGGGACACCAACCAAGAGACCCAGTACTTC. This encodes CASSLWGDTNQETQYF.

The chain has TRBV7-6 and TRBJ2-2; 14 bases fit TRBD2. This CDR3 contains 17 residues. Per germline, CDR1 SGHVS and CDR2 FNYEAQ. The V gene end was trimmed by 6 bases and the J gene end by 6 bases; junction bases not matched to a gene: 9. In DNA, the CDR3 is TGTGCCAGCAGTCCTCGACTAGCGGGGGGGCACGCCGGGGAGCTGTTTTTT. This gives the protein CASSPRLAGGHAGELFF.

This chain uses TRBV6-2 or TRBV6-3 with TRBJ1-6; TRBD1 aligns across 7 bases. V was clipped by 5 bases and J by 6 bases; unmatched bases: 4. The germline CDR1 and CDR2 sequences are MNHEY and SVGEGT. This CDR3 spans 14 amino acids. The CDR3 DNA reads as TGTGCCAGCAGTGGGACAGCCTTTAATTCACCCCTCCACTTT. Translated, it gives CASSGTAFNSPLHF.

J is TRBJ2-1 and V is TRBV7-2; D remains unclear. The CDR3 is 13 residues long. Germline V CDR1 and CDR2: SGHTA, FQGNSA. V was pared by 5 bases and J by 5 bases, with 10 bases between. Here the CDR3 reads CASSRANNNEQFF. The CDR3 nucleotides read TGTGCCAGCAGCCGCGCGAATAACAATGAGCAGTTCTTC.

This chain joins TRBV28 and TRBJ2-1, with TRBD2 matching 7 bases. CDR1 and CDR2 from the germline V gene are MDHEN and SYDVKM. The CDR3 is made up of 15 amino acids. The J segment lost 8 bases and the V segment lost 5 bases, leaving 12 bases of the junction unmatched. The CDR3 spells CASSAGTTHSDEQFF. The CDR3 nucleotides read TGTGCCAGCAGTGCCGGGACTACCCATTCGGATGAGCAGTTCTTC.

This clone was observed a handful of times. The chain recombines TRBV5-4 with TRBJ2-5; D not resolved. The CDR3 runs 16 residues. Germline-derived CDR1 and CDR2 are SGHNT and YYREEE (reference sequence). Between the trimmed V and J ends, which lost 1 base and 3 bases, there was a span of 16 bases. For the CDR3, the DNA is TGTGCCAGCAGCTTGAATACGGGTGCGATAAAAGAGACCCAGTACTTC. Its protein is CASSLNTGAIKETQYF.

V and J are TRBV27 and TRBJ1-1; 9 bases are shared with TRBD1. The CDR3 length is 15 residues. The germline V gene has CDR1 MNHEY and CDR2 SMNVEV (reference sequence). J was trimmed by 1 base and V by 6 bases; bases with no gene match: 6. CDR3 DNA sequence: TGTGCCAGCAGACCCCTGGGACAGGGGAACACTGAAGCTTTCTTT. Amino acid sequence: CASRPLGQGNTEAFF.

Remarks on this clone: The sample has other DNA sequences that encode this CDR3 too. The CDR3 loop is CASSPSYEQYF. CDR3 coding DNA: TGTGCCAGCAGCCCGAGTTACGAGCAGTACTTC. The chain carries TRBV11-2 and TRBJ2-7; D is undetermined. V gave up 5 bases and J gave up 4 bases, with 6 bases separating them. Germline CDR1 SGHAT, CDR2 FQNNGV. The CDR3 covers 11 residues.

The DNA of the CDR3 is TGTGCCAGCAGCCTAGGCTGGGGGCGGACCTACGAGCAGTACTTC. It translates to CASSLGWGRTYEQYF. The chain links TRBV7-9 to TRBJ2-7; tentative D call: TRBD1 (6 bases). The germline CDR1 and CDR2 sequences are SEHNR and FQNEAQ (reference sequence). The CDR3 loop spans 15 amino acids. Trimming cost V 5 bases and J 2 bases, with 16 bases left between them.

On this clone itself: The identical CDR3 is also encoded by other nucleotide sequences in the sample. The chain links TRBV11-3 to TRBJ2-5, with 8 bases that match TRBD2. This CDR3 comprises 13 residues. The V and J ends lost 3 bases and 3 bases, in that order; junction bases with no gene match: 0. Germline V CDR1 and CDR2: SGHNT, YENEEA. Here the CDR3 reads CASSLRGEETQYF. The DNA of the CDR3 is TGTGCCAGCAGCTTGCGGGGGGAAGAGACCCAGTACTTC.

This clone has more than one count but fewer than ten. The chain carries TRBV7-8 and TRBJ2-7; the D gene is possibly TRBD1 (6 bases). CDR3 size: 14 residues. In germline, CDR1 is SGHVS, CDR2 FQNEAQ. Trimming removed 5 bases from V and 2 bases from J, with 13 bases in between. The CDR3 nucleotides are TGTGCCAGCAGCCCCAGACAGGTCGCCTACGAGCAGTACTTC. Residues: CASSPRQVAYEQYF.

The chain employs TRBV10-2 and TRBJ2-1, with 8 positions matching TRBD2. V trimming: 4 bases; J trimming: 4 bases; junction bases outside the gene matches: 15. The CDR3 is 18 residues long. In germline, CDR1 is WSHSY, CDR2 SAAADI. For the CDR3, the DNA is TGCGCCAGCAGTGTCGGGTTAGGGGCGGGAGGTGCTTACAATGAGCAGTTCTTC. Residues: CASSVGLGAGGAYNEQFF.

This clone occurred once. This rearrangement joins TRBV3-1 (or the pseudogene TRBV3-2) to TRBJ1-1; D is unclear. The germline CDR1 and CDR2 sequences are LGHDT and YNNKEL (reference sequence). This CDR3 region has 12 residues. The V gene lost 1 base and the J gene lost 11 bases, with 11 bases spanning the gap. CDR3 amino acids: CASSQGGEAAFF. The DNA of the CDR3 is TGTGCCAGCAGCCAAGGAGGCGAGGCGGCTTTCTTT.

The rearrangement joins TRBV19 to TRBJ2-3; 8 bases match TRBD2. V gave up 7 bases and J gave up 2 bases; unmatched junction bases: 5. The germline gives CDR1 LNHDA, CDR2 SQIVND (reference sequence). This CDR3 has 14 amino acids. This chain's CDR3 is CASKLADATDTQYF. The CDR3 DNA reads TGTGCCAGTAAACTAGCGGATGCCACAGATACGCAGTATTTT. The whole variable domain, filled in from reference TRBV19 and TRBJ2-3, reads DGGITQSPKYLFRKEGQNVTLSCEQNLNHDAMYWYRQDPGQGLRLIYYSQIVNDFQKGDIAEGYSVSREKKESFPLTVTSAQKNPTAFYLCASKLADATDTQYFGPGTRLTVL.

The chain has TRBV14 and TRBJ1-1, with D tentatively TRBD1 (6 bases). V lost 4 bases and J lost 10, with 16 bases in between. This CDR3 comprises 13 residues. The germline V gene has CDR1 SGHDN and CDR2 FVKESK. The CDR3 coding sequence is TGTGCCAGCAGCCGCCTCCGGGACACGGGAGCTTTCTTT. As protein: CASSRLRDTGAFF.

The chain joins TRBV19 to TRBJ1-2; D might be TRBD1 (6 bases). The CDR3 sequence is 15 residues long. Per the germline V gene, CDR1 is LNHDA and CDR2 is SQIVND (reference sequence). V lost 0 bases to trimming and J lost 5 bases, with 13 bases between them. CDR3 in amino acids: CASSIDHRDAYGYTF. Here the CDR3 DNA reads TGTGCCAGTAGTATAGATCACAGGGATGCTTATGGCTACACCTTC. The entire variable domain, with the rest obtained from reference TRBV19 and TRBJ1-2, is as follows: DGGITQSPKYLFRKEGQNVTLSCEQNLNHDAMYWYRQDPGQGLRLIYYSQIVNDFQKGDIAEGYSVSREKKESFPLTVTSAQKNPTAFYLCASSIDHRDAYGYTFGSGTRLTVV.

The table lists this clone with a few counts. This CDR3 is also generated by other DNA sequences in the sample. The V call is TRBV5-1, the J call TRBJ2-5; TRBD1 matches at 8 bases. The CDR3 length is 15 residues. The V gene end was trimmed by 0 bases and the J gene end by 0 bases; junction bases not matched to a gene: 1. The germline V gene has CDR1 SGHRS and CDR2 YFSETQ. CDR3 sequence reads: CASSLGQGYQETQYF. The CDR3 nucleotides are TGCGCCAGCAGCTTGGGACAGGGGTACCAAGAGACCCAGTACTTC.

This chain links TRBV6-2 or TRBV6-3 with TRBJ1-1; no clear D. The length of the CDR3 is 14 residues. The V end lost 0 bases, the J end lost 3 bases, and 8 bases lay between the germline ends. Germline V gene lookup returns CDR1 MNHEY and CDR2 SVGEGT. In DNA, the CDR3 is TGTGCCAGCAGTTACTCCCAGGTGGACACTGAAGCTTTCTTT. Its translation: CASSYSQVDTEAFF.

The chain joins TRBV18 to TRBJ1-2; D remains unclear. The V gene lost 3 bases and the J gene lost 4 bases, with 6 bases spanning the gap. This CDR3 comprises 12 residues. CDR1 is KGHSH and CDR2 is LQKENI in the germline V gene. The CDR3: CASSPEGYGYTF. The CDR3 nucleotides are TGTGCCAGCTCACCGGAGGGCTATGGCTACACCTTC.

J is TRBJ2-2 and V is TRBV10-3; D is uncertain. This CDR3 has 15 residues. Per the germline V gene, CDR1 is ENHRY and CDR2 is SYGVKD. Trimming cost V 4 bases and J 3 bases, with 12 bases left between them. The CDR3 DNA is TGTGCCATCAGTGGAGGCGGTTTATACACCGGGGAGCTGTTTTTT. Its protein is CAISGGGLYTGELFF.

This clone appeared once. The chain links TRBV11-3 to TRBJ2-5; D possibly corresponds to TRBD1 (6 bases). The germline V gene has CDR1 SGHNT and CDR2 YENEEA. This CDR3 spans 15 amino acids. Trimming took off 5 bases at V and 2 bases at J, with 15 bases between the two ends. This chain's CDR3 is CASSTGQRKQETQYF. The DNA of the CDR3 is TGTGCCAGCAGCACCGGACAGAGGAAACAAGAGACCCAGTACTTC.

This rearrangement joins TRBV27 to TRBJ2-2, with a possible D match to TRBD2 (6 bases). The CDR3 consists of 16 residues. Germline CDR1 MNHEY, CDR2 SMNVEV (reference sequence). V gave up 3 bases and J gave up 7 bases, with 18 bases separating them. The CDR3 region has the DNA TGTGCCAGCAGTTTCGCCCCGGGACTCCGAATCGGGGAGCTGTTTTTT. Translation gives CASSFAPGLRIGELFF.

The CDR3 region is CATSRSSGGANTGELFF. CDR3 coding DNA: TGTGCCACCAGTAGGAGTAGCGGGGGGGCCAACACCGGGGAGCTGTTTTTT. V is TRBV19 and J is TRBJ2-2; 11 nucleotides agree with TRBD2. CDR1 and CDR2 (germline): LNHDA, SQIVND (reference sequence). V shed 10 bases, J shed 2 bases, and the junction held 12 bases outside the gene matches. The CDR3 is 17 residues long.

The chain links TRBV6-5 to TRBJ1-2; no clear D. Germline loops: CDR1 MNHEY, CDR2 SVGAGI. With 0 bases removed from V and 6 bases from J, the gap between germline ends came to 8 bases. The CDR3 loop spans 13 amino acids. CDR3 residues: CASSYSEQNGYTF. DNA of the CDR3: TGTGCCAGCAGTTACTCGGAGCAGAATGGCTACACCTTC.